The present T cell receptor beta chain was sequenced within a study of cytomegalovirus exposure and HLA in healthy donors. Regarding the study as a whole: TCR beta V segments were, for the most part, productive about 90% or about 30% of the time in an earlier analysis. Reportedly, diagnosis of cytomegalovirus status by the classifier showed high specificity and sensitivity.

To note about this clone: No antigen is known for it.

The V segment lost 6 bases and the J segment 2 bases; nucleotides outside the gene matches: 7. This CDR3 spans 14 amino acids. Germline CDR1 reads MGHDK; CDR2 reads SYGVNS. PCR involved 60 Vbeta and 13 Jbeta primers. Clones were read by immunoSEQ multiplex PCR, and TCRdb kept only the in-frame ones, dropping some. The data show 85,000 to 100,000 clones, 64% seen once. The chain recombines TRBV25-1 with TRBJ2-7; 7 positions match TRBD1. The TCR sequence derives from a human donor in good health. Sequencing was carried out using PBMCs. For the CDR3, the DNA is TGTGCCAGCAGAAGACAGGGACCTACCTACGAGCAGTACTTC. This sequence encodes CASRRQGPTYEQYF.